This entry lists 24 T cell receptor beta chains sequenced from one sample in a study of shared clonotypes between healthy human individuals. Clones were sequenced by immunoSEQ multiplex PCR, and TCRdb holds only the in-frame ones, with some missing. The repertoire has about 600,000 clones, around 81% of them found once; the top ten carry 12%. Specimen: PBMCs. The source of these receptors is a woman aged 40-49 years in good health. Some clones in this sample may be carry-over from other donors' samples.

The rearrangement uses TRBV7-5 and TRBJ1-2. TRBV7-5 is tagged as a pseudogene. CDR3 size: 18 residues. The CDR3 loop reads CVRSLALLVARTGVGYTF. The CDR3 region has the DNA TGTGTCAGAAGCTTAGCCCTTCTGGTCGCAAGGACGGGTGTGGGCTACACCTTC.

This clone was counted once. The chain couples TRBV7-6 to TRBJ2-2, with TRBD1 matching over 7 bases. The germline V gene has CDR1 SGHVS and CDR2 FNYEAQ. V was clipped by 5 bases and J by 5 bases; unmatched bases: 8. The CDR3 runs 15 residues. CDR3 DNA: TGTGCCAGCAGCCAAAGAGGGGGCGCGACCGGGGAGCTGTTTTTT. This sequence encodes CASSQRGGATGELFF.

The chain carries TRBV27 and TRBJ2-7; possibly TRBD2 for D (5 bases). V lost 8 bases, J lost 2 bases, and 19 bases lay in between. Germline CDR1 reads MNHEY; CDR2 reads SMNVEV (reference sequence). This CDR3 has 15 residues. The CDR3 loop is CASAIVAGGPYEQYF. DNA of the CDR3: TGTGCCAGCGCCATTGTGGCGGGCGGCCCCTACGAGCAGTACTTC.

Remarks on this clone: One base separates it from a far larger clone, so it is likely a read error. Other nucleotide sequences in the sample specify the same CDR3. This chain joins TRBV30 and TRBJ1-2, with D uncertain. This CDR3 region has 13 residues. Germline CDR1 GTSNPN, CDR2 SVGIG (reference sequence). Here the CDR3 reads CAWSLTATLGYTF. The CDR3 DNA reads TGCGCCTGGAGTCTTACCGCAACACTTGGCTACACCTTC.

The J gene is TRBJ2-3, the V gene TRBV11-3, with 10 bases aligning to TRBD1. This CDR3 region has 16 residues. V lost 5 bases and J lost 5; bases outside the gene matches: 10. The V gene's germline CDR1 is SGHNT and CDR2 YENEEA. The CDR3 DNA reads as TGTGCCAGCAGCACCAGACAGGGGGCAGGGATAGATACGCAGTATTTT. This encodes CASSTRQGAGIDTQYF.

This clone is medium-sized within its sample. The rearrangement joins TRBV11-2 to TRBJ2-1; no clear D gene. The germline V gene has CDR1 SGHAT and CDR2 FQNNGV. The V gene lost 4 bases and the J gene lost 12 bases, with 16 bases spanning the gap. CDR3 length: 13 amino acids. The CDR3 loop reads CASSSNPMGGQFF. The DNA for the CDR3 is TGTGCCAGCAGCTCCAACCCAATGGGCGGGCAGTTCTTC.

The chain uses TRBV7-9 and TRBJ2-3; unclear D gene. CDR1 is SEHNR and CDR2 is FQNEAQ in the germline V gene (reference sequence). Trimming removed 5 bases at V and 0 bases at J, with 12 bases between. The CDR3 is 15 amino acids. The chain's CDR3 is CASSRPPGSTDTQYF. CDR3 nucleotide sequence: TGTGCCAGCAGCCGACCCCCGGGTAGCACAGATACGCAGTATTTT.

The rearrangement joins TRBV6-4 to TRBJ2-3; D possibly corresponds to TRBD1 (6 bases). In germline, CDR1 is MRHNA, CDR2 SNTAGT. Trimming took 5 bases from V and 2 from J, leaving 17 bases between them. The CDR3 extends over 16 amino acids. The CDR3 loop is CASSPHGQRNTDTQYF. CDR3 DNA sequence: TGTGCCAGCAGTCCCCACGGACAGAGAAACACAGATACGCAGTATTTT.

The chain uses TRBV11-1 and TRBJ2-2; TRBD2 matches 7 bases. The germline CDR1 and CDR2 sequences are SGHAT and FQDESV (reference sequence). The CDR3 length is 17 residues. With 3 bases clipped from V and 4 bases from J, the junction kept 11 bases outside the gene matches. DNA of the CDR3: TGTGCCAGCAGCTTCTGGACTAGTGGGGTGGCCACCGGGGAGCTGTTTTTT. It encodes CASSFWTSGVATGELFF. The whole variable domain, filled in from reference TRBV11-1 and TRBJ2-2, reads EAEVAQSPRYKITEKSQAVAFWCDPISGHATLYWYRQILGQGPELLVQFQDESVVDDSQLPKDRFSAERLKGVDSTLKIQPAELGDSAMYLCASSFWTSGVATGELFFGEGSRLTVL.

The J gene is TRBJ1-1, the V gene TRBV10-3, with D possibly TRBD1 on 5 matching bases. The CDR3 runs to 17 residues. The V end was cut by 4 bases, the J end by 5 bases, with 23 bases between. From germline, CDR1 is ENHRY and CDR2 SYGVKD. The CDR3 nucleotides read TGTGCCATCAGTGCCCGGGGGGAAGGAGGACCCCTGACTGAAGCTTTCTTT. It is translated as CAISARGEGGPLTEAFF.

The CDR3 bases are TGTGCCAGCAGTCCGAGGGGTGGTGAGCAGTTCTTC. Protein sequence: CASSPRGGEQFF. The V call is TRBV6-5, the J call TRBJ2-1; D possibly uses TRBD1 or TRBD2 (5 bases each). The CDR3 has 12 amino acids. The germline gives CDR1 MNHEY, CDR2 SVGAGI. The germline V and J ends were trimmed by 5 bases and 9 bases, with 11 bases remaining between them.

The rearrangement links TRBV28 to TRBJ1-4; D might be TRBD1 (6 bases). Germline CDR1 reads MDHEN; CDR2 reads SYDVKM. Trimming left V 6 bases short and J 6 bases short, with 11 bases between. This CDR3 is 13 amino acids long. The CDR3 here is CASSKGTYEKLFF. In DNA form, the CDR3 reads TGTGCCAGCAGCAAAGGGACATATGAAAAACTGTTTTTT.

The chain is built from TRBV5-1 and TRBJ1-1; D not certain. The CDR3 runs 14 residues. Germline CDR1 is SGHRS and CDR2 is YFSETQ. The V end was cut by 1 base, the J end by 1 base, with 8 bases between. The CDR3 loop is CASSLLLRNTEAFF. CDR3 DNA sequence: TGCGCCAGCAGCTTGCTGTTAAGGAACACTGAAGCTTTCTTT. The variable domain in full, with the rest retrieved from reference TRBV5-1 and TRBJ1-1, is KAGVTQTPRYLIKTRGQQVTLSCSPISGHRSVSWYQQTPGQGLQFLFEYFSETQRNKGNFPGRFSGRQFSNSRSEMNVSTLELGDSALYLCASSLLLRNTEAFFGQGTRLTVV.

Comments on this clone: This probably arose from a read error, given a far larger clone one base away. The chain links TRBV11-2 to TRBJ2-3; D remains unclear. Trimming removed 3 bases from V and 5 bases from J, with 3 bases in between. From germline, CDR1 is SGHAT and CDR2 FQNNGV. This CDR3 has 11 amino acids. The CDR3 region is CASSFIDTQYF. The CDR3 DNA reads TGTGCCAGCAGCTTTATAGATACGCAGTATTTT.

The J gene is TRBJ2-1, the V gene TRBV7-9, with TRBD2 identical over 10 bases. Germline CDR1 reads SEHNR; CDR2 reads FQNEAQ (reference sequence). This CDR3 has 15 amino acids. The J segment lost 10 bases and the V segment lost 5 bases, leaving 11 bases of the junction unmatched. Here the CDR3 DNA reads TGTGCCAGCAGCCAGAGACCGGGACTAGCGCCAGAGCAGTTCTTC. Translated: CASSQRPGLAPEQFF. The full variable domain, in which reference TRBV7-9 and TRBJ2-1 provide the parts outside the CDR3, is DTGVSQNPRHKITKRGQNVTFRCDPISEHNRLYWYRQTLGQGPEFLTYFQNEAQLEKSRLLSDRFSAERPKGSFSTLEIQRTEQGDSAMYLCASSQRPGLAPEQFFGPGTRLTVL.

V usage is TRBV5-1 and J usage is TRBJ1-1; TRBD1 is a possible D gene (6 bases). This CDR3 region has 15 residues. V lost 4 bases and J 1 base, leaving 14 bases between the germline ends. Germline V gene data show CDR1 as SGHRS and CDR2 as YFSETQ. This chain's CDR3 is CASSNNTGSNTEAFF. The CDR3 nucleotides read TGCGCCAGCAGCAACAATACAGGGTCGAACACTGAAGCTTTCTTT.

The J gene is TRBJ1-1, the V gene TRBV27; no clear D. The length of the CDR3 is 14 residues. V dropped 5 bases and J dropped 6 bases, with 16 bases sitting between them. Germline CDR1 MNHEY, CDR2 SMNVEV (reference sequence). CDR3: CASSRWARTPEAFF. The DNA for the CDR3 is TGTGCCAGCAGTAGGTGGGCGCGTACCCCTGAAGCTTTCTTT.

This rearrangement joins TRBV10-1 to TRBJ2-1, with D perhaps matching TRBD2 (6 bases). The V end was cut by 0 bases, the J end by 1 base, with 7 bases between. This CDR3 has 15 residues. CDR1 is WNHNN and CDR2 is SYGVQD in the germline V gene (reference sequence). The CDR3 region is CASSESSGSYNEQFF. DNA for the CDR3: TGCGCCAGCAGTGAGTCGAGCGGGTCCTACAATGAGCAGTTCTTC.

This clone was recorded once. This chain links TRBV6-1 with TRBJ2-1; either TRBD1 or TRBD2 may fit D (5 bases each). The V gene's germline CDR1 is MNHNS and CDR2 SASEGT. Trimming took 4 bases from V and 6 from J, leaving 16 bases between them. This CDR3 is 15 amino acids long. CDR3 DNA: TGTGCCAGCAGTGTAGGGGACCCCACTTCCAATGAGCAGTTCTTC. It codes for CASSVGDPTSNEQFF.

V usage is TRBV25-1 and J usage is TRBJ1-1, with D possibly TRBD1 on 5 matching bases. V dropped 8 bases and J dropped 4 bases, with 17 bases sitting between them. There are 14 residues in the CDR3. The germline CDR1 and CDR2 sequences are MGHDK and SYGVNS. The CDR3 reads CASSSQGAVTEAFF. DNA for the CDR3: TGTGCCAGCTCATCTCAAGGGGCCGTCACTGAAGCTTTCTTT. The entire variable domain, with the rest obtained from reference TRBV25-1 and TRBJ1-1, is as follows: EADIYQTPRYLVIGTGKKITLECSQTMGHDKMYWYQQDPGMELHLIHYSYGVNSTEKGDLSSESTVSRIRTEHFPLTLESARPSHTSQYLCASSSQGAVTEAFFGQGTRLTVV.

This chain connects TRBV30 to TRBJ1-6, with D tentatively TRBD1 (5 bases). Germline loops: CDR1 GTSNPN, CDR2 SVGIG (reference sequence). V was clipped by 0 bases and J by 8 bases, with 11 bases between them. This CDR3 comprises 14 residues. The CDR3: CAWSVGTRDSPLHF. The CDR3 DNA reads TGTGCCTGGAGTGTAGGGACCCGGGATTCACCCCTCCACTTT.

The count of this clone is one. This rearrangement joins TRBV1 to TRBJ2-7; TRBD2 is the table's D call and was not checked against the DNA. TRBV1 is assigned pseudogene status. CDR3 length: 14 residues. The CDR3 spells CTSSPRTTPCEQYF. The CDR3 DNA reads as TGCACCAGCAGCCCTAGGACTACCCCCTGCGAGCAGTACTTC.

The rearrangement joins TRBV28 to TRBJ2-2; TRBD1 aligns across 7 bases. The V segment lost 6 bases and the J segment 4 bases; nucleotides outside the gene matches: 5. From germline, CDR1 is MDHEN and CDR2 SYDVKM. The CDR3 spans 14 residues. The CDR3 bases are TGTGCCAGCAGATTGGGACAGATCACCGGGGAGCTGTTTTTT. Amino acid sequence: CASRLGQITGELFF. Combining the CDR3 with reference TRBV28 and TRBJ2-2 gives the whole variable domain DVKVTQSSRYLVKRTGEKVFLECVQDMDHENMFWYRQDPGLGLRLIYFSYDVKMKEKGDIPEGYSVSREKKERFSLILESASTNQTSMYLCASRLGQITGELFFGEGSRLTVL.

This clone occurred a few times. This sample also contains other DNA sequences that code for the same CDR3. The rearrangement uses TRBV2 and TRBJ1-5; D ambiguous. The germline V and J ends were trimmed by 6 bases and 3 bases, with 6 bases remaining between them. The CDR3 consists of 12 residues. Per the germline V gene, CDR1 is SNHLY and CDR2 is FYNNEI. The CDR3: CASSASNQPQHF. CDR3 bases: TGTGCCAGCAGCGCCTCCAATCAGCCCCAGCATTTT.